Listed here are 30 T cell receptor beta chains from one sample, sequenced in a study of identical twins. TCRdb re-analysed the 5' RACE reads in MiXCR, keeping a single row per CDR3 protein. The sample contains fewer than 250,000 distinct CDR3 sequences, around 8% of which appear only once. Separately, the same data were catalogued under a study of yellow fever vaccine responses in identical twins.

The sample comprised memory (CD45RO+) T cells sorted from blood. The receptors stem from a woman aged 18-29 years in good health.

This clonotype appeared a few times. The rearrangement links TRBV11-2 to TRBJ2-1; 16 bases align to TRBD2. This CDR3 has 21 residues. The germline CDR1 and CDR2 sequences are SGHAT and FQNNGV. The V gene end was trimmed by 4 bases and the J gene end by 4 bases; junction bases not matched to a gene: 16. In nucleotides, the CDR3 is TGTGCCAGCAGCTCCCTTCCGGGACTAGCGGGAGGGTCATGGTTGTACAATGAGCAGTTCTTC. It codes for CASSSLPGLAGGSWLYNEQFF.

This clonotype has a count of ten or more. The DNA for the CDR3 is TGTGCCAGCAGTGGATACACTGAAGCTTTCTTT. Amino acids: CASSGYTEAFF. The chain combines TRBV2 with TRBJ1-1; unclear D gene. The CDR3 sequence is 11 residues long. Trimming took off 4 bases at V and 3 bases at J, with 3 bases between the two ends. Germline lookup yields CDR1 SNHLY and CDR2 FYNNEI. The entire variable domain, with the rest obtained from reference TRBV2 and TRBJ1-1, is as follows: EPEVTQTPSHQVTQMGQEVILRCVPISNHLYFYWYRQILGQKVEFLVSFYNNEISEKSEIFDDQFSVERPDGSNFTLKIRSTKLEDSAMYFCASSGYTEAFFGQGTRLTVV.

CDR3 DNA sequence: TGCGCCAGCAGCCAAGATCCCGGGGGGGGGCTGTACAATGAGCAGTTCTTC. It encodes CASSQDPGGGLYNEQFF. The rearrangement uses TRBV4-3 and TRBJ2-1; 8 bases match TRBD2. Per the germline V gene, CDR1 is LGHNA and CDR2 is YSLEER. After removal of 0 bases from V and 4 bases from J, the junction contained 8 bases not matched to a gene. This CDR3 has 17 residues.

This clonotype was counted many times. The rearrangement joins TRBV14 to TRBJ2-3; D perhaps matches TRBD2 (6 bases). Germline V CDR1 and CDR2: SGHDN, FVKESK. Trimming took off 1 base at V and 1 base at J, with 6 bases between the two ends. The CDR3 extends over 14 amino acids. The CDR3 coding sequence is TGTGCCAGCAGCCAAGGCGGGGGCACAGATACGCAGTATTTT. Protein product: CASSQGGGTDTQYF. Combining the CDR3 with reference TRBV14 and TRBJ2-3 gives the whole variable domain EAGVTQFPSHSVIEKGQTVTLRCDPISGHDNLYWYRRVMGKEIKFLLHFVKESKQDESGMPNNRFLAERTGGTYSTLKVQPAELEDSGVYFCASSQGGGTDTQYFGPGTRLTVL.

This clonotype turned up a few times. V usage is TRBV6-2 or TRBV6-3 and J usage is TRBJ2-1, with a tentative D call TRBD2 (6 bases). Germline CDR1 MNHEY, CDR2 SVGEGT. The CDR3 sequence is 14 residues long. The V end lost 7 bases, the J end lost 7 bases, and 17 bases lay between the germline ends. The CDR3 DNA reads TGTGCCAGCATCAAGGGGACTCTTGGGAATGAGCAGTTCTTC. This translates into CASIKGTLGNEQFF.

Only a few counts were recorded for this clonotype. The chain uses TRBV7-8 and TRBJ2-3; possible D gene TRBD1, 6 bases. Germline loops: CDR1 SGHVS, CDR2 FQNEAQ. The germline V and J ends were trimmed by 4 bases and 1 base, with 15 bases remaining between them. The CDR3 extends over 16 amino acids. For the CDR3, the DNA is TGTGCCAGCAGCTCCCACAGGGTGGGAGGCACAGATACGCAGTATTTT. It specifies CASSSHRVGGTDTQYF.

This clonotype was detected ten times or more. The chain uses TRBV20-1 and TRBJ2-1; TRBD2 aligns across 8 bases. CDR1 and CDR2 (germline): DFQATT, SNEGSKA (reference sequence). With V trimmed by 1 base and J by 3 bases, 8 bases remained unmatched. The CDR3 is 16 residues long. Here the CDR3 reads CSARGSGRAVYNEQFF. In DNA form, the CDR3 reads TGCAGTGCTAGAGGGTCCGGGAGGGCCGTCTACAATGAGCAGTTCTTC.

The chain employs TRBV9 and TRBJ2-1; the match to TRBD2 covers 13 bases. Germline CDR1 SGDLS, CDR2 YYNGEE. The CDR3 sequence is 19 residues long. V dropped 0 bases and J dropped 1; count of bases not matched to a gene: 7. This chain's CDR3 is CASSVEGELAGGSYNEQFF. The CDR3 nucleotides are TGTGCCAGCAGCGTAGAGGGGGAACTAGCGGGAGGGTCCTACAATGAGCAGTTCTTC. The full variable domain, rest sourced from reference TRBV9 and TRBJ2-1, is DSGVTQTPKHLITATGQRVTLRCSPRSGDLSVYWYQQSLDQGLQFLIQYYNGEERAKGNILERFSAQQFPDLHSELNLSSLELGDSALYFCASSVEGELAGGSYNEQFFGPGTRLTVL.

This clonotype was seen only a few times. The V call is TRBV20-1, the J call TRBJ1-1; possibly TRBD1 for D (6 bases). Between the trimmed V and J ends, which lost 6 bases and 1 base, there was a span of 12 bases. The germline gives CDR1 DFQATT, CDR2 SNEGSKA (reference sequence). This CDR3 comprises 13 residues. The CDR3 DNA reads as TGCAGTGCCGCCGGGGGCGCGAACACTGAAGCTTTCTTT. Protein product: CSAAGGANTEAFF.

Only a few counts were recorded for this clonotype. The rearrangement joins TRBV5-1 to TRBJ2-2; no definite D call. V shed 0 bases and J shed 6 bases, with 12 bases lying between them. In germline, CDR1 is SGHRS, CDR2 YFSETQ. This CDR3 has 15 amino acids. CDR3 protein: CASSLVGIDAGELFF. DNA of the CDR3: TGCGCCAGCAGCTTGGTGGGGATTGATGCCGGGGAGCTGTTTTTT.

The rearrangement links TRBV20-1 to TRBJ2-1; 8 bases agree with TRBD2. The CDR3 totals 13 residues. CDR1 is DFQATT and CDR2 is SNEGSKA in the germline V gene (reference sequence). CDR3 sequence reads: CMGTRDTHNEQFF. CDR3 sequence (DNA): TGCATGGGGACTAGGGATACCCACAATGAGCAGTTCTTC.

This clonotype was seen ten or more times. CDR3 loop: CASMPAGGNEQFF. The DNA for the CDR3 is TGTGCCAGCATGCCAGCGGGGGGGAATGAGCAGTTCTTC. The chain employs TRBV2 and TRBJ2-1; 10 bases are a match to TRBD2. This CDR3 has 13 residues. V lost 7 bases and J lost 7; bases outside the gene matches: 4. Looked up from germline, CDR1 is SNHLY and CDR2 is FYNNEI.

The chain carries TRBV28 and TRBJ2-7; 7 bases map to TRBD2. Germline CDR1 is MDHEN and CDR2 is SYDVKM. V lost 5 bases and J lost 3; bases outside the gene matches: 7. The CDR3 runs to 14 residues. The CDR3 here is CASSALGGFYEQYF. CDR3 bases: TGTGCCAGCAGTGCCCTGGGAGGGTTCTACGAGCAGTACTTC.

This clonotype was seen ten or more times. V gene TRBV4-3 combines with J gene TRBJ2-3, with D perhaps matching TRBD1 or TRBD2 (5 bases each). The CDR3 contains 13 residues. Trimming left V 7 bases short and J 1 base short, with 9 bases between. Germline CDR1 and CDR2: LGHNA and YSLEER. The CDR3 sequence: CASNRDGTDTQYF. CDR3 sequence (DNA): TGCGCCAGCAACCGGGACGGCACAGATACGCAGTATTTT.

The V gene is TRBV28, the J gene TRBJ2-2, with 8 nucleotides matching TRBD2. J was trimmed by 3 bases and V by 8 bases; bases with no gene match: 20. Germline CDR1 MDHEN, CDR2 SYDVKM. The CDR3 is 19 amino acids. CDR3 residues: CASGWGGRPQYSYTGELFF. In nucleotides, the CDR3 is TGTGCCAGCGGATGGGGCGGGAGGCCACAATATTCTTACACCGGGGAGCTGTTTTTT.

In this sample, this clonotype turned up a few times. The chain couples TRBV4-3 to TRBJ1-4; D is ambiguous. Germline CDR1 and CDR2: LGHNA and YSLEER. The CDR3 spans 15 residues. Trimming left V 0 bases short and J 4 bases short, with 9 bases between. CDR3 DNA sequence: TGCGCCAGCAGCCAAGACAGCACGATTAATGAAAAACTGTTTTTT. Amino acid sequence: CASSQDSTINEKLFF.

This clonotype was seen ten or more times. V is TRBV15 and J is TRBJ1-2; D is possibly TRBD1 (5 bases). Germline V gives CDR1 LNHNV, CDR2 YYDKDF (reference sequence). The CDR3 extends over 16 amino acids. V lost 4 bases and J lost 5, with 20 bases in between. The CDR3 bases are TGTGCCACCAGCACGACCCAGGGAACTTGGACGTATGGCTACACCTTC. Protein product: CATSTTQGTWTYGYTF.

In this sample, this clonotype turned up a few times. The chain recombines TRBV6-5 with TRBJ1-1; no reliable D call. CDR1 is MNHEY and CDR2 is SVGAGI in the germline V gene. CDR3 size: 16 residues. Trimming took off 2 bases at V and 2 bases at J, with 15 bases between the two ends. CDR3 sequence: CASSYVPLETNTEAFF. CDR3 nucleotide sequence: TGTGCCAGCAGTTACGTGCCCTTAGAAACAAACACTGAAGCTTTCTTT.

This clonotype has more than one count but fewer than ten. This rearrangement joins TRBV20-1 to TRBJ2-7; no clear D gene. Germline lookup yields CDR1 DFQATT and CDR2 SNEGSKA (reference sequence). The CDR3 totals 11 residues. The V end was cut by 6 bases, the J end by 10 bases, with 16 bases between. The CDR3 region has the DNA TGCAGTGCGGAATCAAAAGCGCTACAGTACTTC. Protein: CSAESKALQYF.

The rearrangement joins TRBV20-1 to TRBJ2-5; 9 bases are shared with TRBD2. Trimming removed 6 bases from V and 1 base from J; junction bases left unmatched: 6. Germline assignment: CDR1 DFQATT and CDR2 SNEGSKA (reference sequence). The CDR3 is 14 amino acids. In DNA form, the CDR3 reads TGCAGTGCCGCGGGAGGGGCCTCCCAAGAGACCCAGTACTTC. Translating it yields CSAAGGASQETQYF.

Only a few counts were recorded for this clonotype. This chain links TRBV7-2 with TRBJ2-7, with no clear D. CDR1 SGHTA and CDR2 FQGNSA come from the germline V gene. The CDR3 covers 14 residues. V lost 1 base to trimming and J lost 3 bases, with 10 bases between them. CDR3 bases: TGTGCCAGCAGCTTAGGTCACGGAAACTACGAGCAGTACTTC. Its protein product is CASSLGHGNYEQYF.

This clonotype was picked up a small number of times. The V gene is TRBV7-3, the J gene TRBJ2-7, with 7 bases lining up with TRBD1. Germline V lookup: CDR1 SGHTA, CDR2 FQGTGA. The CDR3 spans 13 residues. Germline trimming cut 5 bases from V and 5 bases from J; bases unmatched to any gene: 6. CDR3 sequence reads: CASSIDRANEQYF. The CDR3 region has the DNA TGTGCCAGCAGCATAGACAGGGCTAACGAGCAGTACTTC.

This clonotype came up many times. This rearrangement joins TRBV7-3 to TRBJ1-2; D might be TRBD1 (6 bases). V was clipped by 1 base and J by 8 bases, with 14 bases between them. The germline CDR1 and CDR2 sequences are SGHTA and FQGTGA. The CDR3 totals 14 residues. The DNA for the CDR3 is TGTGCCAGCAGCTTAAATGGGGGCTCTGGCGGCTACACCTTC. As protein: CASSLNGGSGGYTF.

This chain links TRBV7-2 with TRBJ1-6; possibly TRBD1 for D (5 bases). This CDR3 is 13 amino acids long. Germline V gene sequence: CDR1 SGHTA, CDR2 FQGNSA. V was clipped by 3 bases and J by 10 bases, with 10 bases between them. CDR3 DNA sequence: TGTGCCAGCAGCTTGGTGACAGAATCACCCCTCCACTTT. Translated: CASSLVTESPLHF.

This clonotype was seen a few times. DNA of the CDR3: TGTGCCATCAGTGGGCGGTCAAGGACAGATACGCAGTATTTT. Translating gives CAISGRSRTDTQYF. The chain has TRBV10-3 and TRBJ2-3; D remains ambiguous. The germline V and J ends were trimmed by 4 bases and 3 bases, with 11 bases remaining between them. Germline values: CDR1 ENHRY, CDR2 SYGVKD. This CDR3 region has 14 residues.

This clonotype occurred many times. J is TRBJ2-7 and V is TRBV4-2, with 7 bases that match TRBD1. The CDR3 sequence is 14 residues long. Germline trimming cut 3 bases from V and 5 bases from J; bases unmatched to any gene: 7. Germline assignment: CDR1 LGHNA and CDR2 YNFKEQ. The CDR3 bases are TGTGCCAGCAGCCAGACGACAGGGACCAACGAGCAGTACTTC. Protein product: CASSQTTGTNEQYF.

This clonotype came up many times. The chain carries TRBV5-5 and TRBJ1-5, with D possibly being TRBD1 (5 bases). The length of the CDR3 is 15 residues. Germline CDR1 is SGHKS and CDR2 is YYEKEE (reference sequence). Trimming left V 4 bases short and J 5 bases short, with 16 bases between. The CDR3 region is CASSRNWGEDQPQHF. The CDR3 DNA sequence: TGTGCCAGCAGCCGTAACTGGGGGGAGGATCAGCCCCAGCATTTT.

This clonotype was detected only a few times. This chain joins TRBV28 and TRBJ2-7, with D unclear. Germline V lookup: CDR1 MDHEN, CDR2 SYDVKM. There are 14 residues in the CDR3. V was pared by 2 bases and J by 7 bases, with 15 bases between. CDR3 sequence: CASSLLATVWEQYF. Written as DNA, the CDR3 is TGTGCCAGCAGTTTACTTGCGACGGTTTGGGAGCAGTACTTC.

This clonotype occurred a few times. The chain carries TRBV12-3 or TRBV12-4 and TRBJ2-4; 8 bases align to TRBD1. The V and J ends lost 6 bases and 0 bases, in that order; junction bases with no gene match: 7. There are 16 residues in the CDR3. The CDR3 nucleotides are TGTGCCAGCAGATCCGGGACAGGAATAGCCAAAAACATTCAGTACTTC. Protein product: CASRSGTGIAKNIQYF.

This clonotype has at least ten counts. The CDR3: CSAPGDIIYEQYF. CDR3 bases: TGCAGTGCTCCAGGGGACATCATCTACGAGCAGTACTTC. This sequence joins TRBV20-1 and TRBJ2-7, with D possibly TRBD1 on 6 matching bases. Germline-derived CDR1 and CDR2 are DFQATT and SNEGSKA (reference sequence). Trimming left V 5 bases short and J 3 bases short, with 14 bases between. The CDR3 covers 13 residues.